Sequencing of this T cell receptor beta chain was carried out in a study of CD8+ T cells in alopecia areata. Looking at the study overall: The percentage of affected scalp area served as the score of severity for treated patients. The study's findings and limits: Persistence in scalp and blood during tofacitinib was observed for many expanded lesional clones. Scalp clonality dropped significantly under tofacitinib, as did expanded CD8+ top-100 clones. Clarity of TCR sharing across patients fell short of that in mice, possibly HLA-related.

In each case, RNA was isolated and then reverse transcribed into cDNA as the sequencing template. Repertoires were generated with immunoSEQ multiplex PCR, while TCRdb's copy carries only in-frame clones and drops some. The sample lists 120,000 or so clones; approximately 57% were seen once. The treatment: oral pan-JAK inhibitor, 5-10 mg twice daily. This CDR3 has 15 amino acids. The ends were cut back, 4 bases at V and 2 bases at J, with 14 bases in the middle. Germline CDR1 and CDR2: SGHRS and YFSETQ. With respect to this clone: Its antigen is unknown.

The receptor was isolated from a human donor with alopecia areata. The sample was CD4+ T cells sorted from blood, taken at week 4, from a patient treated with tofacitinib. The V call is TRBV5-1, the J call TRBJ2-3, with D tentatively TRBD2 (6 bases). The CDR3: CASSPGRPNTDTQYF. The CDR3 nucleotides read TGCGCCAGCAGCCCAGGGAGGCCTAACACAGATACGCAGTATTTT.